Listed below are T cell receptor beta chains from one sample, sequenced in a study of response to subunit inactivated influenza vaccine. TCRdb independently ran MiXCR on the RT-PCR reads; one entry per CDR3 protein. This table has some 550,000 distinct CDR3 sequences, around a quarter appearing once. These data were likewise used in another study, on T cells expressing NK-cell markers.

Sequenced material: CD4+ T cells sorted from PBMCs, taken roughly 13 days after vaccination. Receptors were obtained from a man in his forties or fifties who received an inactivated influenza vaccine. CDR3s include the opening cysteine and the closing phenylalanine or tryptophan.

v_call	cdr3_length	j_call	cdr3_aa
TRBV6-5	16	TRBJ2-4	CASSLVQYQVKNIQYF
TRBV27	17	TRBJ1-5	CASSLWAGRGVDQPQHF
TRBV10-3	15	TRBJ1-5	CAISGRAGANQPQHF
TRBV7-8	19	TRBJ2-4	CASSYFKGQLPLAKNIQYF
TRBV20-1	15	TRBJ2-5	CSATTPRADQEIQYF
TRBV12-3/TRBV12-4	15	TRBJ1-2	CASSPGTGGSYGYTF
TRBV19	16	TRBJ2-7	CASSRTSTGTGYEQYF
TRBV12-3/TRBV12-4	13	TRBJ1-6	CASSRTLNSPLHF
TRBV15	13	TRBJ1-5	CATSRDLSQPQHF
TRBV5-1	16	TRBJ2-1	CASSLGGGRIYNEQFF
TRBV5-1	16	TRBJ2-3	CASSLEGRGYTDTQYF
TRBV20-1	20	TRBJ2-1	CSAPSRRTGSTSSSYNEQFF
TRBV5-6	14	TRBJ1-2	CASSQGSSYYGYTF
TRBV5-1	13	TRBJ2-3	CASSLERGDTQYF
TRBV12-3/TRBV12-4	12	TRBJ2-3	CASRDGTDTQYF
TRBV20-1	10	TRBJ2-1	CSAFREVQFF
TRBV28	16	TRBJ1-2	CASSSTHLGHRYGYTF
TRBV5-4	14	TRBJ2-2	CASSSQVNTGELFF
TRBV5-1	14	TRBJ1-3	CASSIQGLGNTIYF
TRBV29-1	13	TRBJ2-1	CSVAHPLHNEQFF
TRBV7-9	12	TRBJ2-1	CASSPDGGYKFF
TRBV6-2/TRBV6-3	16	TRBJ2-7	CASLRRQGQASYEQYF
TRBV12-3/TRBV12-4	14	TRBJ1-5	CASSFNRVNQPQHF
TRBV20-1	12	TRBJ2-1	CSAKQGGNEQFF
TRBV12-3/TRBV12-4	16	TRBJ2-3	CASSGDRVHFPDTQYF
TRBV11-1	15	TRBJ2-1	CASSLAAGGHNEQFF
TRBV28	14	TRBJ2-2	CASSLSQGAGELFF
TRBV9	15	TRBJ1-6	CASSDRGNYNSPLHF
TRBV5-1	15	TRBJ2-7	CASSLGGTGDYEQYF
TRBV6-6	12	TRBJ2-7	CASRVGGDEQYF
TRBV20-1	15	TRBJ2-2	CSAPLGGLNTGELFF
TRBV11-2	15	TRBJ2-5	CASSLVRGGRETQYF
TRBV7-9	11	TRBJ2-3	CASAGGSPQYF
TRBV7-2	14	TRBJ1-1	CASSLVAELAEAFF
TRBV20-1	12	TRBJ2-5	CSARGFQETQYF
TRBV6-1	15	TRBJ1-4	CASSGTGQGNEKLFF
TRBV2	12	TRBJ2-4	CASSARQSIQYF
TRBV5-1	17	TRBJ2-3	CASSSQWTSTSTDTQYF
TRBV9	15	TRBJ1-6	CASSVARGSGSPLHF
TRBV30	13	TRBJ2-7	CAWKEGPVYEQYF
TRBV5-1	15	TRBJ2-7	CASSENPGTAYEQYF